Below are 32 T cell receptor beta chains sequenced from a single sample in a study of blood T cell repertoires in COVID-19. Sequenced by immunoSEQ multiplex PCR; TCRdb stores in-frame clones only, minus some. The sample consists of about 300,000 clones, 75% to 95% of them appearing once. Sequencing input: peripheral blood. These receptors originate from a woman in her 30s with COVID-19, enrolled during active disease.

V and J are TRBV7-2 and TRBJ1-5; 8 positions match TRBD1. Germline trimming cut 6 bases from V and 2 bases from J; bases unmatched to any gene: 12. CDR3 size: 17 residues. Germline CDR1 is SGHTA and CDR2 is FQGNSA. CDR3 loop: CASSLFPGGARNQPQHF. The CDR3, as DNA: TGTGCCAGCAGTTTGTTTCCAGGGGGCGCACGCAATCAGCCCCAGCATTTT. Variable domain in full (rest from reference TRBV7-2 and TRBJ1-5): GAGVSQSPSNKVTEKGKDVELRCDPISGHTALYWYRQSLGQGLEFLIYFQGNSAPDKSGLPSDRFSAERTGGSVSTLTIQRTQQEDSAVYLCASSLFPGGARNQPQHFGDGTRLSIL.

The chain employs TRBV18 and TRBJ2-1; the match to TRBD1 covers 8 bases. The CDR3 is 14 amino acids. Losses at the gene ends were 6 bases for V and 7 bases for J; bases not matched to a gene: 8. Germline V gives CDR1 KGHSH, CDR2 LQKENI. The chain's CDR3 is CASSPWTGPNEQFF. Here the CDR3 DNA reads TGTGCCAGCTCTCCCTGGACAGGGCCTAATGAGCAGTTCTTC.

The rearrangement uses TRBV2 and TRBJ2-2, with a possible D match to TRBD2 (5 bases). Germline lookup yields CDR1 SNHLY and CDR2 FYNNEI. V lost 6 bases and J 6 bases, leaving 23 bases between the germline ends. This CDR3 has 17 residues. CDR3 region: CASSRSRRVGESGELFF. CDR3 DNA sequence: TGTGCCAGCAGCCGGAGCCGTCGGGTGGGAGAGTCCGGGGAGCTGTTTTTT.

This chain links TRBV30 with TRBJ1-2, with D tentatively TRBD1 (5 bases). Between the trimmed V and J ends, which lost 3 bases and 7 bases, there was a span of 18 bases. Germline loops: CDR1 GTSNPN, CDR2 SVGIG (reference sequence). This CDR3 is built from 14 residues. CDR3 loop: CAWRQVASMGGYTF. The CDR3 coding sequence is TGTGCCTGGAGACAGGTGGCCAGTATGGGTGGCTACACCTTC.

The chain has TRBV4-3 and TRBJ1-6; D might be TRBD1 (5 bases). The CDR3 length is 16 residues. CDR1 is LGHNA and CDR2 is YSLEER in the germline V gene. Trimming pared 1 base from V and 7 bases from J, leaving 14 bases between. CDR3 in DNA: TGCGCCAGCAGCCAAGTGGACACCAGACGGAATTCACCCCTCCACTTT. The encoded protein is CASSQVDTRRNSPLHF.

The chain links TRBV9 to TRBJ1-1; D possibly corresponds to TRBD1 (5 bases). Trimming pared 3 bases from V and 2 bases from J, leaving 11 bases between. The V gene's germline CDR1 is SGDLS and CDR2 YYNGEE. The CDR3 totals 14 residues. The CDR3 DNA is TGTGCCAGCAGCGAGAGACAGAGTAACACTGAAGCTTTCTTT. This encodes CASSERQSNTEAFF.

The chain links TRBV19 to TRBJ2-1, with D possibly TRBD2 on 5 matching bases. CDR1 LNHDA and CDR2 SQIVND come from the germline V gene (reference sequence). CDR3 size: 14 residues. V was cut by 5 bases and J by 3 bases, with 11 bases left in between. Here the CDR3 DNA reads TGTGCCAGTAGTCGGCTAGCCCACTACAATGAGCAGTTCTTC. Protein product: CASSRLAHYNEQFF.

The rearrangement uses TRBV5-3 and TRBJ1-1; D is unclear. TRBV5-3 is designated an ORF whose function remains uncertain. The V gene lost 2 bases and the J gene lost 1 base, with 9 bases spanning the gap. The CDR3 totals 14 residues. DNA of the CDR3: TGTGCCAGAAGCTTTGGCAGATCGAACACTGAAGCTTTCTTT. Its translation is CARSFGRSNTEAFF.

The chain combines TRBV5-1 with TRBJ1-1; 8 bases line up with TRBD1. Losses at the gene ends were 0 bases for V and 2 bases for J; bases not matched to a gene: 3. The CDR3 length is 15 residues. Per germline, CDR1 SGHRS and CDR2 YFSETQ. The DNA for the CDR3 is TGCGCCAGCAGCTTGGGGACAGGGAGAAACACTGAAGCTTTCTTT. Its protein is CASSLGTGRNTEAFF.

The chain links TRBV7-2 to TRBJ2-7; tentatively, D is TRBD2 (6 bases). This CDR3 comprises 15 residues. V was cut by 2 bases and J by 0 bases, with 11 bases left in between. CDR1 and CDR2 from the germline V gene are SGHTA and FQGNSA. CDR3 in amino acids: CASSLYEGGSYEQYF. The DNA for the CDR3 is TGTGCCAGCAGCTTATACGAGGGAGGCTCCTACGAGCAGTACTTC. The variable domain in full, completed from reference TRBV7-2 and TRBJ2-7, reads GAGVSQSPSNKVTEKGKDVELRCDPISGHTALYWYRQSLGQGLEFLIYFQGNSAPDKSGLPSDRFSAERTGGSVSTLTIQRTQQEDSAVYLCASSLYEGGSYEQYFGPGTRLTVT.

This sequence joins TRBV9 and TRBJ1-5; D ambiguous. The germline V and J ends were trimmed by 9 bases and 4 bases, with 17 bases remaining between them. Germline values: CDR1 SGDLS, CDR2 YYNGEE. CDR3 size: 14 residues. The CDR3, as DNA: TGTGCCACAACCTTGGGGAGGGCGAATCAGCCCCAGCATTTT. Protein product: CATTLGRANQPQHF.

The chain links TRBV7-2 to TRBJ1-4; D possibly corresponds to TRBD1 (5 bases). The germline V gene has CDR1 SGHTA and CDR2 FQGNSA. V lost 3 bases, J lost 5 bases, and 10 bases lay in between. This CDR3 comprises 14 residues. CDR3 in amino acids: CASSFRRQNEKLFF. Written as DNA, the CDR3 is TGTGCCAGCAGCTTTCGGAGACAGAATGAAAAACTGTTTTTT.

The chain recombines TRBV3-1 (or the pseudogene TRBV3-2) with TRBJ2-7; 7 positions agree with TRBD2. V shed 4 bases, J shed 2 bases, and the junction held 5 bases outside the gene matches. Looked up from germline, CDR1 is LGHDT and CDR2 is YNNKEL (reference sequence). There are 14 residues in the CDR3. CDR3 coding DNA: TGTGCCAGCAGCCTATGGGACTACCCCTACGAGCAGTACTTC. Translated: CASSLWDYPYEQYF.

About this clone itself: At the DNA level, this CDR3 is encoded by other sequences in the same sample as well. This sequence joins TRBV5-1 and TRBJ2-7; a possible D gene is TRBD1 (6 bases). This CDR3 comprises 14 residues. Per the germline V gene, CDR1 is SGHRS and CDR2 is YFSETQ. The ends were cut back, 4 bases at V and 2 bases at J, with 13 bases in the middle. CDR3 in amino acids: CASSTGRSTYEQYF. As DNA, the CDR3 is TGCGCCAGCAGCACAGGGCGGAGTACCTACGAGCAGTACTTC.

This clone turned up a few times. The chain combines TRBV6-4 with TRBJ2-3; TRBD2 matches 10 bases. After removal of 3 bases from V and 1 base from J, the junction contained 1 base not matched to a gene. CDR1 is MRHNA and CDR2 is SNTAGT in the germline V gene. This CDR3 has 15 residues. CDR3 sequence (DNA): TGTGCCAGCAGTGAGGGGACTAGCGGCACAGATACGCAGTATTTT. Amino acids: CASSEGTSGTDTQYF.

The rearrangement links TRBV30 to TRBJ1-5; no firm D call. Germline assignment: CDR1 GTSNPN and CDR2 SVGIG (reference sequence). The CDR3 is 13 amino acids. Trimming stripped 3 bases from V and 4 bases from J, with 10 bases between. This CDR3 reads CAWSPSRNQPQHF. DNA for the CDR3: TGTGCCTGGAGCCCCAGCAGGAATCAGCCCCAGCATTTT.

The chain has TRBV15 and TRBJ1-1; no reliable D call. With 5 bases removed from V and 0 bases from J, the gap between germline ends came to 10 bases. The CDR3 runs 14 residues. From germline, CDR1 is LNHNV and CDR2 YYDKDF (reference sequence). CDR3 sequence (DNA): TGTGCCACCAGCCCACAAGCGATGAACACTGAAGCTTTCTTT. Translated, it gives CATSPQAMNTEAFF. Full variable domain (outside the CDR3, taken from reference TRBV15 and TRBJ1-1): DAMVIQNPRYQVTQFGKPVTLSCSQTLNHNVMYWYQQKSSQAPKLLFHYYDKDFNNEADTPDNFQSRRPNTSFCFLDIRSPGLGDTAMYLCATSPQAMNTEAFFGQGTRLTVV.

This clone appeared a single time. The chain has TRBV5-1 and TRBJ1-6; 9 bases match TRBD1. V trimming: 5 bases; J trimming: 5 bases; junction bases outside the gene matches: 5. CDR1 and CDR2 (germline): SGHRS, YFSETQ. CDR3 length equals 15 residues. In nucleotides, the CDR3 is TGCGCCAGCAGGGGAGGGACAGGGAATAATTCACCCCTCCACTTT. Translated, it gives CASRGGTGNNSPLHF.

Points on this clone: The junction does not match germline at one end; this may be a read error. The chain couples TRBV7-2 to TRBJ2-5; a possible D gene is TRBD2 (5 bases). Germline V CDR1 and CDR2: SGHTA, FQGNSA. The CDR3 is made up of 12 amino acids. The CDR3 coding sequence is TGTGCCAGCAGCACCCGGACCGGGATAGAACACTTC. Its translation is CASSTRTGIEHF.

V usage is TRBV15 and J usage is TRBJ2-7; perhaps TRBD1 as D (5 bases). Looked up from germline, CDR1 is LNHNV and CDR2 is YYDKDF (reference sequence). With 2 bases removed from V and 2 bases from J, the gap between germline ends came to 13 bases. There are 15 residues in the CDR3. CDR3 nucleotide sequence: TGTGCCACCAGCAGATCGGACATTGATCCCTACGAGCAGTACTTC. It specifies CATSRSDIDPYEQYF.

The V gene is TRBV28, the J gene TRBJ2-1, with D maybe TRBD2 (6 bases). Between the trimmed V and J ends, which lost 1 base and 9 bases, there was a span of 19 bases. The germline V gene has CDR1 MDHEN and CDR2 SYDVKM. CDR3 length: 16 amino acids. CDR3 nucleotides: TGTGCCAGCAGTTTATCTGGGGGGAGGTGGCCAAGTGAGCAGTTCTTC. Translated, it gives CASSLSGGRWPSEQFF.

The chain employs TRBV7-2 and TRBJ2-3; no clear D gene. Germline V gene data show CDR1 as SGHTA and CDR2 as FQGNSA. V shed 4 bases and J shed 4 bases, with 6 bases lying between them. The CDR3 is 12 amino acids. The CDR3 protein is CASSSPSDTQYF. Here the CDR3 DNA reads TGTGCCAGCAGCTCTCCTTCAGATACGCAGTATTTT.

This clone was observed once. The sample has other DNA sequences that encode this CDR3 too. This sequence joins TRBV9 and TRBJ2-7; D not resolved. V dropped 4 bases and J dropped 3 bases, with 5 bases sitting between them. CDR1 is SGDLS and CDR2 is YYNGEE in the germline V gene. The CDR3 runs to 11 residues. For the CDR3, the DNA is TGTGCCAGCAGCCCCGGCTACGAGCAGTACTTC. Translated: CASSPGYEQYF.

This chain uses TRBV19 with TRBJ1-1, with TRBD1 identical over 8 bases. There are 17 residues in the CDR3. V trimming: 6 bases; J trimming: 1 base; junction bases outside the gene matches: 13. Germline CDR1 LNHDA, CDR2 SQIVND (reference sequence). CDR3 in amino acids: CASSRQQGGFGNTEAFF. In DNA form, the CDR3 reads TGTGCCAGTAGCCGGCAACAGGGGGGATTCGGGAACACTGAAGCTTTCTTT.

This clone is a singleton in its sample. This chain joins TRBV24-1 and TRBJ2-3, with unresolved D. Trimming pared 5 bases from V and 2 bases from J, leaving 7 bases between. Germline CDR1 and CDR2: KGHDR and SFDVKD. The CDR3 spans 13 residues. The CDR3: CATSARITDTQYF. The CDR3 DNA reads as TGTGCCACCAGTGCCAGGATCACAGATACGCAGTATTTT.

The J gene is TRBJ2-7, the V gene TRBV12-3 or TRBV12-4; D is undetermined. Trimming took off 1 base at V and 4 bases at J, with 5 bases between the two ends. The CDR3 has 12 amino acids. CDR3 loop: CASSLGQYEQYF. For the CDR3, the DNA is TGTGCCAGCAGTTTAGGCCAGTACGAGCAGTACTTC.

The chain links TRBV28 to TRBJ2-7; a possible D gene is TRBD2 (5 bases). Per germline, CDR1 MDHEN and CDR2 SYDVKM. The V end lost 6 bases, the J end lost 4 bases, and 10 bases lay between the germline ends. This CDR3 is 12 amino acids long. The CDR3 nucleotides read TGTGCCAGCAGCTCGGGGTCTTACGAGCAGTACTTC. Translated, it gives CASSSGSYEQYF.

This sequence joins TRBV7-8 and TRBJ2-7; no clear D gene. Trimming cost V 3 bases and J 0 bases, with 12 bases left between them. Looked up from germline, CDR1 is SGHVS and CDR2 is FQNEAQ. The CDR3 runs 15 residues. CDR3 in amino acids: CASSLRGANSYEQYF. CDR3 nucleotide sequence: TGTGCCAGCAGCTTGCGCGGAGCAAACTCCTACGAGCAGTACTTC.

The rearrangement links TRBV19 to TRBJ1-2; no firm D call. CDR1 is LNHDA and CDR2 is SQIVND in the germline V gene (reference sequence). CDR3 length equals 14 residues. The V end lost 6 bases, the J end lost 5 bases, and 16 bases lay between the germline ends. The CDR3 sequence: CASRTAGNQYGYTF. The CDR3 DNA sequence: TGTGCCAGTAGGACCGCCGGGAACCAATATGGCTACACCTTC.

J is TRBJ2-1 and V is TRBV9; tentatively, D is TRBD2 (6 bases). The CDR3 extends over 13 amino acids. V lost 5 bases, J lost 9 bases, and 15 bases lay in between. Germline V CDR1 and CDR2: SGDLS, YYNGEE. CDR3 amino acids: CASSARLGSEQFF. For the CDR3, the DNA is TGTGCCAGCAGTGCCCGACTAGGCAGTGAGCAGTTCTTC.

This chain joins TRBV3-1 (or the pseudogene TRBV3-2) and TRBJ2-7, with D possibly matching TRBD2 (6 bases). The CDR3 length is 15 residues. V dropped 0 bases and J dropped 4 bases, with 13 bases sitting between them. CDR1 and CDR2 (germline): LGHDT, YNNKEL (reference sequence). DNA of the CDR3: TGTGCCAGCAGCCAAGATTTCGGGAGAAAGTACGAGCAGTACTTC. Encoded protein: CASSQDFGRKYEQYF.

The chain joins TRBV5-4 to TRBJ1-5; 7 bases are shared with TRBD1. Germline trimming cut 4 bases from V and 5 bases from J; bases unmatched to any gene: 3. There are 13 residues in the CDR3. Germline V gene sequence: CDR1 SGHNT, CDR2 YYREEE (reference sequence). This CDR3 is CASSGDRDQPQHF. The CDR3 bases are TGTGCCAGCAGCGGGGACAGAGATCAGCCCCAGCATTTT. Full variable domain (missing parts from reference TRBV5-4 and TRBJ1-5): ETGVTQSPTHLIKTRGQQVTLRCSSQSGHNTVSWYQQALGQGPQFIFQYYREEENGRGNFPPRFSGLQFPNYSSELNVNALELDDSALYLCASSGDRDQPQHFGDGTRLSIL.